This TCR beta chain is from a study of radiotherapy plus CTLA-4 blockade in lung cancer. The CDR3 contains 14 residues. CDR1 is SQVTM, CDR2 ANQGSEA, per germline. The V and J ends lost 8 bases and 4 bases, in that order; junction bases with no gene match: 9. TCRdb keeps only in-frame clones here, not all; method: immunoSEQ multiplex PCR. Of 90,000 to 130,000 clones listed, roughly 86% were seen once; the top ten hold 2.5% to 3.5%. The chain combines TRBV29-1 with TRBJ2-3; 10 positions agree with TRBD2. Sequencing used peripheral blood, obtained from a patient treated with radiotherapy plus ipilimumab. The source is a human donor with non-small cell lung cancer that progressed on radiotherapy plus ipilimumab. Some clones in this sample may be carry-over from other donors' samples. The CDR3 region has the DNA TGCAGCTCCCGGCCGGGACTAGCGCCAGATACGCAGTATTTT. This sequence encodes CSSRPGLAPDTQYF.